This is a list of T cell receptor beta chains from one sample in a study of shared clonotypes between healthy human individuals. Clones were sequenced by immunoSEQ multiplex PCR, and TCRdb holds only the in-frame ones, with some missing. The data hold around 940,000 clones, with 70% to 85% observed a single time. The source material was memory CD4+ T cells sorted from blood. The receptor set was obtained from a man aged 18 to 29 in good health. CDR3s include the opening cysteine and the closing phenylalanine or tryptophan. Fields, in order: V gene, D gene, clone size, J gene, CDR3 protein, CDR3 DNA. D genes are given only for firm matches. Some rows have no size entry. The others give once, few or many, or a class for an expanded clone.

TRBV27,TRBD1,once,TRBJ2-5,CASSSGTGGVETQYF,TGTGCCAGCAGCTCCGGGACAGGGGGCGTAGAGACCCAGTACTTC
TRBV19,-,-,TRBJ2-7,CASSLPEATYEQYF,TGTGCCAGTAGCCTCCCAGAAGCTACCTACGAGCAGTACTTC
TRBV19,-,few,TRBJ2-2,CASSKTGLNTGELFF,TGTGCCAGTAGTAAGACAGGATTGAACACCGGGGAGCTGTTTTTT
TRBV28,-,-,TRBJ2-7,CASSFTGGLMEQYF,TGTGCCAGCAGTTTCACCGGGGGTTTAATGGAGCAGTACTTC
TRBV7-2,-,-,TRBJ2-7,CASSLARSGEQYF,TGTGCCAGCAGCTTAGCCAGATCCGGCGAGCAGTACTTC
TRBV18,-,-,TRBJ2-5,CASSRGMETQYF,TGTGCCAGCTCGAGGGGGATGGAGACCCAGTACTTC
TRBV9,-,-,TRBJ2-2,CASNPGDRNIRTGELFF,TGTGCCAGCAACCCTGGCGATAGGAATATAAGGACCGGGGAGCTGTTTTTT
TRBV10-3,TRBD2,-,TRBJ2-7,CAISEGLAGFEQYF,TGTGCCATCAGTGAAGGACTAGCGGGTTTCGAGCAGTACTTC
TRBV7-2,TRBD1,-,TRBJ2-7,CASSLGGTGGIPYEQYF,TGTGCCAGCAGCTTAGGCGGGACAGGGGGAATTCCCTACGAGCAGTACTTC
TRBV30,-,-,TRBJ2-2,CAWRPGNLLTGELFF,TGTGCCTGGCGCCCCGGGAACCTCCTCACCGGGGAGCTGTTTTTT
TRBV29-1,-,-,TRBJ1-1,CSVEGGTPEAFF,TGCAGCGTTGAAGGGGGGACCCCTGAAGCTTTCTTT
TRBV28,-,-,TRBJ2-6,CASSLRALPRANVLTF,TGTGCCAGCAGTTTACGCGCCTTACCACGGGCCAACGTCCTGACTTTC
TRBV2,TRBD2,-,TRBJ2-7,CARTGLAGVGEQYF,TGTGCCAGAACTGGACTAGCGGGAGTAGGCGAGCAGTACTTC
TRBV19,-,-,TRBJ1-6,CASSEQGPNSPLHF,TGTGCCAGTAGTGAACAGGGCCCAAATTCACCCCTCCACTTT
TRBV19,TRBD1,-,TRBJ1-2,CASSIDRDRTGGYTF,TGTGCCAGTAGTATAGATAGGGACAGGACGGGCGGCTACACCTTC
TRBV30,-,-,TRBJ2-1,CAWTVGGALAYNEQFF,TGTGCCTGGACGGTGGGTGGTGCTCTAGCCTACAATGAGCAGTTCTTC
TRBV5-1,-,-,TRBJ2-2,CASSLEGRVLGTGELFF,TGCGCCAGCAGCTTGGAAGGCCGGGTCTTAGGGACCGGGGAGCTGTTTTTT
TRBV28,-,-,TRBJ1-5,CASEAVDQPQHF,TGTGCCAGCGAGGCAGTGGATCAGCCCCAGCATTTT
TRBV6-1,TRBD1,-,TRBJ1-1,CASRTGNTEAFF,TGTGCCAGCCGGACAGGGAACACTGAAGCTTTCTTT
TRBV6-6,TRBD1,-,TRBJ1-1,CASSYDRVMYTEAFF,TGTGCCAGCAGTTACGACAGGGTGATGTACACTGAAGCTTTCTTT
TRBV5-4,-,-,TRBJ2-3,CASSTGTMIDTQYF,TGTGCCAGCAGCACCGGGACCATGATAGATACGCAGTATTTT
TRBV9,TRBD1,-,TRBJ2-5,CASSTGQGVGTQYF,TGTGCCAGCAGCACGGGACAGGGGGTTGGGACCCAGTACTTC
TRBV18,-,-,TRBJ1-2,CASSPAEGNYGYTF,TGTGCCAGCTCACCGGCCGAGGGCAACTATGGCTACACCTTC
TRBV6-6,-,-,TRBJ2-7,CASQARVSSYEQYF,TGTGCCAGCCAGGCCCGGGTGAGCTCCTACGAGCAGTACTTC
TRBV28,-,-,TRBJ2-7,CASSATVPYEQYF,TGTGCCAGCAGTGCGACAGTTCCCTACGAGCAGTACTTC
TRBV11-3,TRBD2,-,TRBJ2-2,CASSSIAGGTGELFF,TGTGCCAGCAGCTCGATAGCGGGAGGGACCGGGGAGCTGTTTTTT
TRBV7-9,-,many,TRBJ1-4,CASSSGATNEKLFF,TGTGCCAGCAGCTCAGGAGCAACTAATGAAAAACTGTTTTTT
TRBV9,TRBD1,-,TRBJ1-3,CASSGGGIGGNTIYF,TGTGCCAGCAGCGGAGGGGGCATAGGTGGAAACACCATATATTTT
TRBV19,-,-,TRBJ1-1,CASSRNQAFF,TGTGCCAGTAGTCGGAACCAAGCTTTCTTT
TRBV6-5,-,-,TRBJ1-1,CASSHRPSSNTEAFF,TGTGCCAGCAGCCACCGGCCAAGCTCGAACACTGAAGCTTTCTTT
TRBV5-6,-,-,TRBJ1-5,CASSLGRNQPQHF,TGTGCCAGCAGCTTGGGCCGAAATCAGCCCCAGCATTTT
TRBV7-3,TRBD2,-,TRBJ2-1,CASSLSLAVNEQFF,TGTGCCAGCAGCTTAAGCCTAGCGGTCAATGAGCAGTTCTTC
TRBV6-5,-,-,TRBJ1-4,CASSQGSFNEKLFF,TGTGCCAGCAGCCAGGGTTCGTTCAATGAAAAACTGTTTTTT
TRBV5-6,-,-,TRBJ2-3,CASSSLGGSTDTQYF,TGTGCCAGCAGCTCTTTAGGGGGGAGCACAGATACGCAGTATTTT
TRBV6-1,-,-,TRBJ2-3,CASSLPPWDTQYF,TGTGCCAGCAGTCTCCCTCCGTGGGATACGCAGTATTTT
TRBV28,-,few,TRBJ2-7,CASTWGGRNEQYF,TGTGCCAGCACCTGGGGTGGAAGGAACGAGCAGTACTTC
TRBV4-1,-,-,TRBJ2-1,CASSQEVAIGSYNEQFF,TGCGCCAGCAGCCAAGAAGTTGCAATAGGGTCTTACAATGAGCAGTTCTTC
TRBV6-1,-,-,TRBJ1-2,CASRAPLEGYTF,TGTGCCAGCAGGGCCCCCCTGGAGGGCTACACCTTC
TRBV11-2,TRBD2,-,TRBJ2-1,CASSSGLAGGFYNEQFF,TGTGCCAGCAGCTCGGGACTAGCGGGGGGGTTTTACAATGAGCAGTTCTTC
TRBV7-8,-,-,TRBJ2-7,CASSPLRTYEQYF,TGTGCCAGCAGCCCACTACGGACCTACGAGCAGTACTTC
TRBV4-3,-,-,TRBJ2-3,CASSQGLPGTDTQYF,TGCGCCAGCAGCCAGGGCCTTCCCGGCACAGATACGCAGTATTTT
TRBV19,-,-,TRBJ2-2,CASIEARGIGELFF,TGTGCCAGTATAGAAGCACGGGGAATCGGGGAGCTGTTTTTT
TRBV6-5,-,-,TRBJ2-5,CASSPGHFQETQYF,TGTGCCAGCAGCCCTGGACACTTCCAAGAGACCCAGTACTTC
TRBV14,TRBD2,-,TRBJ2-7,CASSQVAGSTYEQYF,TGTGCCAGCAGCCAAGTAGCGGGCTCAACCTACGAGCAGTACTTC
TRBV6-6,TRBD2,-,TRBJ2-1,CASSLLAGGSNEQFF,TGTGCCAGCAGCCTCCTAGCGGGAGGGTCCAATGAGCAGTTCTTC
TRBV7-2,-,-,TRBJ2-5,CASSLLAQETQYF,TGTGCCAGCAGCCTGCTAGCGCAAGAGACCCAGTACTTC
TRBV9,-,-,TRBJ2-1,CASSLYNEQFF,TGTGCCAGCAGCTTATACAATGAGCAGTTCTTC
TRBV7-9,TRBD1,few,TRBJ1-1,CASSLMGQGSEAFF,TGTGCCAGCAGCTTAATGGGACAGGGCTCTGAAGCTTTCTTT
TRBV29-1,-,-,TRBJ1-1,CSVGTVNTEAFF,TGCAGCGTTGGGACAGTGAACACTGAAGCTTTCTTT
TRBV7-2,-,-,TRBJ2-5,CASSLPSPSRETQYF,TGTGCCAGCAGCTTACCTAGCCCCTCACGAGAGACCCAGTACTTC
TRBV7-8,TRBD1,-,TRBJ2-2,CASSLATGGESGELFF,TGTGCCAGCAGCTTAGCTACAGGGGGCGAGAGCGGGGAGCTGTTTTTT
TRBV7-2,TRBD2,-,TRBJ2-2,CASSSQTSGGSGELFF,TGTGCCAGCAGCTCCCAGACTAGCGGGGGGTCCGGGGAGCTGTTTTTT
TRBV25-1,TRBD1,-,TRBJ1-1,CASSLTGAAFF,TGTGCCAGCAGTCTTACAGGGGCGGCTTTCTTT
TRBV6-1,-,-,TRBJ1-2,CASSEGNSNYGYTF,TGTGCCAGCAGTGAGGGGAACTCTAACTATGGCTACACCTTC
TRBV2,-,once,TRBJ2-7,CASSYFRDPYEQYF,TGTGCCAGCAGTTACTTCCGGGACCCCTACGAGCAGTACTTC
TRBV9,-,-,TRBJ2-6,CASSGGSGANVLTF,TGTGCCAGCAGCGGGGGCTCTGGGGCCAACGTCCTGACTTTC
TRBV28,TRBD1,-,TRBJ2-2,CASSGGQGAGELFF,TGTGCCAGCAGTGGGGGACAGGGAGCCGGGGAGCTGTTTTTT